This TCR beta chain is drawn from a study of vaccination and CD4 T cells after COVID-19 (dated 2022 in TCRdb). Concerning the study at large: Convalescent patients had a positive SARS-CoV-2 result on nasal swab PCR, and of these patients, 8 or 9 had mild disease and one had severe disease. Post-vaccine blood samples were taken a median of roughly 72 days after the second vaccine dose, with a range of roughly 13 to 250 days. The convalescent cohort included six males and four females, with two Hispanic individuals, seven Caucasians, two Asians and one multiracial person. Control cultures received a CEFX viral epitope pool as the positive control, an HIV-1 Nef peptide pool as the negative control, or no peptide. Post-COVID blood samples were collected from convalescent patients a median of around 100 days after diagnosis, with a range of about 30 to 180 days. Participants received two doses of either the Pfizer-BioNTech BNT162b2 vaccine (n=8) or the Moderna mRNA-1273 vaccine (n=2). Culture stimuli were overlapping spike peptide pools from SARS-CoV-2 and from the common cold coronaviruses HCoV-NL63, HCoV-OC43 and HCoV-229E. In ten to eleven COVID-19 convalescent patients and a few infection-naive healthy vaccine recipients, the spike-specific CD4+ TCR repertoire before mRNA vaccination was compared with the repertoire after mRNA vaccination.

Library preparation used PCR. TCR sequencing of DNA from cultured CD4+ T cells used the Oncomine TCR Beta short-read assay at the Johns Hopkins FTIC core. The QIAamp micro DNA kit was used to extract genomic DNA from the cultured CD4+ T cells. Oncomine TCR Beta libraries made from cultured CD4+ T cells were pooled using unique dual indexes and sequenced on an Illumina iSeq 100. The original methods were these. Non-productive sequences were removed, and CDR3s that did not start with C, did not end with F or W, or were shorter than 7 amino acids were discarded. Antigen-specific clonotypes were identified using the MANAFEST web application through comparison of peptide-stimulated wells with reference and other culture wells. Positive clones required FDR below 0.05, an odds ratio above 5, and productive frequency above 0.1% in at least two of three replicate wells. A clonotype counted as cross-reactive if it showed significant expansion both in the SARS-CoV-2 spike wells and in at least one common cold coronavirus spike condition. Levenshtein distances (stringdist) and unrooted phylogenetic trees (ape) in R version 3.6.1 were used to assess CDR3 homology. Using fastp trimming at Q25 and MiXCR clonotype assembly, TCRdb reanalyzed the public sequencing data and kept in-frame beta chains. Under each unique CDR3 protein, matching rows form one entry showing the most common genes and DNA. The V and J calls reflect TCRdb's pipeline rather than the authors' work. The sample table records some 21,000 distinct CDR3 sequences; over 45% of these occur just once. The ten largest clonotypes hold about 9.4% of the sample.

Findings and caveats that apply to the study as a whole: In convalescent patients, a median roughly 87% of post-vaccine SARS-CoV-2-reactive clones were detected only after vaccination, suggesting vaccine-specific priming. The median count of SARS-CoV-2-reactive clonotypes went up from 20 to 25 after infection to 30 to 40 after vaccination, although the change was not significant. Only a relatively small number of convalescent patients were included in the study, and early timepoints following natural infection were not analyzed. Of the vaccine-specific clones in convalescent patients, 304 of 307, or nearly all, reacted only to SARS-CoV-2 spike and did not cross-react with common cold coronaviruses.

Regarding this clonotype: This receptor's antigen is unknown. No much larger clonotype is one base removed from it; base qualities were not supplied.

According to the study, the label for this sample's treatment or condition signals: approximately 9-day PBMC culture with coronavirus spike peptide pools or control peptides (ViraFEST assay). The ViraFEST assay, used in the study, expanded antigen-specific T cells with peptide pools and then identified the expanded clonotypes through TCR sequencing. The convalescent patients' positive SARS-CoV-2 PCR tests were from March to December 2020, which was before the Alpha, Beta and Delta variants emerged in the United States. More than 1.5 million PBMCs per well were cultured in IMDM with approximately 4.9% human AB serum and roughly 9.3 IU/ml IL-2, plus 10 ug/ml peptide pools. Half of the culture medium was replaced with fresh IL-2-containing medium on days 3 and 7. After 10 days of culture, CD4+ T cells were isolated by negative selection with the EasySep CD4+ T cell isolation kit. PBMCs were separated from whole blood using Ficoll-Paque Plus gradient centrifugation and then either used fresh or cryopreserved at -140C. Each culture condition was generally run in triplicate wells.

The germline V gene specifies MDHEN as CDR1 and SYDVKM as CDR2. The CDR3 sequence holds 11 residues, the cysteine and phenylalanine included. The entry retains the CDR3 DNA only, 33 bases that are in frame from base 1. V loses 10 bases, J loses 4 bases, and the germline ends lie 10 bases apart. Sequenced sample: CD4+ T cells from blood, cultured in vitro. The clonotype was recovered from a human donor who had recovered from COVID-19. The chain employs TRBV28 and TRBJ1-2, with no confident D gene call. The CDR3 is CAIGTFYGYTF. The nucleotides are TGTGCCATCGGAACCTTCTATGGCTACACCTTC.